These T cell receptor beta chains were read from a single sample in a study of T cells after yellow fever vaccination. TCRdb passed the 5' RACE reads through MiXCR, listing each CDR3 protein once. The sample includes a few hundred thousand distinct CDR3 sequences, around 4.5% seen only once; the top ten take approximately 19%. The material was PBMCs, obtained 15 days after the yellow fever booster vaccination. The source of these receptors is a man aged 18 to 30 who received the YFV17D yellow fever vaccine. CDR3s leave out the opening cysteine and the closing phenylalanine or tryptophan.

CDR3aa	v_gene	j_gene
ASSVAQGNEKLF	TRBV9	TRBJ1-4
ASSSEPMGNTEAF	TRBV4-3	TRBJ1-1
SAQGDFDQPQH	TRBV20-1	TRBJ1-5
AISVGTGRTDTQY	TRBV10-3	TRBJ2-3
ASSTGLAPPYEQY	TRBV7-2	TRBJ2-7
ASSSPQGYGYT	TRBV7-9	TRBJ1-2
ASRTGLAGQTQY	TRBV5-1	TRBJ2-5
ASMREDYGYT	TRBV6-5	TRBJ1-2
ASSQISGGPGELF	TRBV4-3	TRBJ2-2
ASRSEGGTNQPQH	TRBV27	TRBJ1-5
ATSNEIGNTIY	TRBV15	TRBJ1-3
ASSLWFRETQY	TRBV12-3/TRBV12-4	TRBJ2-5
ASSYSGTLNTEAF	TRBV6-6	TRBJ1-1
ASSLGPSNQPQH	TRBV7-2	TRBJ1-5
ASSLPGDNEQF	TRBV4-1	TRBJ2-1
ASSFPPGRSSGNTIY	TRBV28	TRBJ1-3
ASRYFLEESGGSDTQY	TRBV5-1	TRBJ2-3
ASSQGETIGAGETQY	TRBV14	TRBJ2-5
ASSQGATNEKLF	TRBV5-1	TRBJ1-4
SVGGSYGYT	TRBV29-1	TRBJ1-2
TSVGFPSTDTQY	TRBV20-1	TRBJ2-3
ATKRKGWTEAF	TRBV6-5	TRBJ1-1
ASSPQGAEAF	TRBV14	TRBJ1-1
ASSRVGPQH	TRBV6-6	TRBJ1-5
ASSLLDRGPFTDTQY	TRBV5-1	TRBJ2-3
ASSSERQETQY	TRBV7-2	TRBJ2-5
ASRTGGMNTEAF	TRBV6-2/TRBV6-3	TRBJ1-1
ASSSGQGLSGNTIY	TRBV11-2	TRBJ1-3
ASSPPGGMYEQY	TRBV18	TRBJ2-7
ASSLRSRDYGYT	TRBV7-9	TRBJ1-2
ASSFTRTTGELF	TRBV12-3/TRBV12-4	TRBJ2-2
ASSPDRVGHEQY	TRBV18	TRBJ2-7
ASSFLQGKNIQY	TRBV7-2	TRBJ2-4
ASSTSTPGQTFQETQY	TRBV5-1	TRBJ2-5
ASSLYVSPNTGELF	TRBV7-9	TRBJ2-2
ASSLARGGNEKLF	TRBV5-6	TRBJ1-4
ASSYRQGKANTGELF	TRBV6-6	TRBJ2-2
SAAGGTSGGLDNEQF	TRBV20-1	TRBJ2-1
ASSQSNSLNEKLF	TRBV3-1	TRBJ1-4
ASSLYGEGGYT	TRBV7-6	TRBJ1-2
ASLPQGGNTEAF	TRBV5-5	TRBJ1-1
ASSYLGQGSNQPQH	TRBV6-6	TRBJ1-5
ATSEGRGQSGELF	TRBV24-1	TRBJ2-2
ASLSGDTQY	TRBV2	TRBJ2-3
ASRLSGGSYEQY	TRBV4-1	TRBJ2-7
ASSSPTEPPYEQY	TRBV19	TRBJ2-7
ASSYPGPLGNNYGYT	TRBV7-9	TRBJ1-2
ASRPPRGQVSRETQY	TRBV28	TRBJ2-5